This T cell receptor beta chain was recovered during a study of blood T cell repertoires in COVID-19 (dated by TCRdb to 2018 to 2021). About the study as a whole: Samples covering the acute and convalescent phases of COVID-19 were provided by collaborators in the United States, Italy and Spain. The prospective study material was composed of cDNA or gDNA derived from T cells, B-cell-depleted T cells, or PBMCs. A de-identified subject ID, COVID-19 status, age in years and sex were almost always included in the sample metadata. Deeply sampled blood TCRbeta repertoires from subjects exposed to, actively infected with, or recovered from COVID-19 were included in the dataset. Where available, HLA class I and class II types were obtained from metadata supplied by the sample provider rather than from assay-based typing. The samples were drawn from the first 160 participants of the ongoing ImmuneRACE study and from some 1,300 subjects provided by 6 global collaborators. A freely available public database, intended as a resource for researchers studying the immune response to SARS-CoV-2, is where the repertoires were released. Summary of the overall study and its limitations: How much clinical and demographic metadata was included differed by source and by participant, and the metadata was provided uncurated.

TCRbeta CDR3 regions were amplified from genomic DNA using the immunoSEQ Assay, a bias-controlled multiplex PCR. In the original analysis: The number of nucleated cells in each sample was estimated from the amplification of reference gene primers within the assay. To quantify the absolute abundance of each unique TCRbeta CDR3 rearrangement, sequence reads were collapsed and filtered. For each sample, productive Simpson clonality was calculated as the square root of Simpson's diversity index over productive rearrangements. TCRdb holds this immuneACCESS table with in-frame rearrangements only. Some clones are missing; in checked studies, unresolved V genes explain under half, and the rest has no known cause. The V and J calls and clone size come from that table; D and trimming were worked out from the DNA. Counted in this sample were 35,000 to 45,000 clones; more than 70% of them appeared once. The ten top clones hold around 2.5% of the sample.

The collaborating institutions used their own protocols to collect whole blood in K2EDTA tubes. For TCRbeta analysis, collaborators shipped samples in one of three forms: frozen whole blood, isolated PBMCs, or DNA extracted from either of those sample types. This clone was recorded a few times. Its antigen has not been determined. No much larger clonotype is one base removed from it; base qualities were not supplied. The trim is 0 bases for V and 4 bases for J, with a gap of 4 bases between the germline ends. The CDR3 measures 12 amino acids from cysteine to phenylalanine. The DNA shown is the 36-base CDR3, in frame from base 1. Based on the germline V gene (reference sequence), the CDR1 and CDR2 sequences are GTSNPN and SVGIG.

This TCR came from a human donor in a cohort sampled during active COVID-19. The V and J genes are TRBV30 and TRBJ1-3, with no confidently assigned D gene. The sequencing sample was made of peripheral blood. The CDR3 has the sequence CAWSVEGNTIYF. The bases are TGTGCCTGGAGTGTTGAGGGAAACACCATATATTTT.